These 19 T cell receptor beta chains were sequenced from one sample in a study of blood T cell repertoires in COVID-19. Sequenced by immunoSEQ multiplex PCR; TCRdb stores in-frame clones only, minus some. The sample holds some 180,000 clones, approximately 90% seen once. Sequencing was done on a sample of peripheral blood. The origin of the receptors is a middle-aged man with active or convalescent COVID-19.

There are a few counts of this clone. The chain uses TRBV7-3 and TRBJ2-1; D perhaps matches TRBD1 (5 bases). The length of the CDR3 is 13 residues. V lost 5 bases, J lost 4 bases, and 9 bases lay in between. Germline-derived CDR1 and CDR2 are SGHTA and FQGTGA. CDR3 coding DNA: TGTGCCAGCAGCGAGACAGCTTACAATGAGCAGTTCTTC. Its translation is CASSETAYNEQFF.

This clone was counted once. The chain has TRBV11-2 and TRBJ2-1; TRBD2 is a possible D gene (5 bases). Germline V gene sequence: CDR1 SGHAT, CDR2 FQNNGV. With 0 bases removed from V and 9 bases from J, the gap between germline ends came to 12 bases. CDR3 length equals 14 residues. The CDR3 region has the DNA TGTGCCAGCAGCTTAGATCGGACTGTAAGTGAGCAGTTCTTC. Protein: CASSLDRTVSEQFF.

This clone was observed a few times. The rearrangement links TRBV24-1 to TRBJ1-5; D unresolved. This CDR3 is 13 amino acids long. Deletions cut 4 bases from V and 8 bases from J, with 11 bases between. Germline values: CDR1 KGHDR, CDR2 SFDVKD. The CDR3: CATSDRTREPQHF. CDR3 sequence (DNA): TGTGCCACCAGTGACCGCACTAGGGAGCCCCAGCATTTT.

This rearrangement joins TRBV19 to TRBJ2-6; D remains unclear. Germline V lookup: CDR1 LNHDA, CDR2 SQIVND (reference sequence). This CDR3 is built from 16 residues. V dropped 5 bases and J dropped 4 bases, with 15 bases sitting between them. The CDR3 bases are TGTGCCAGTAGTCCCCCCTTATCCCAGGGGGCCAACGTCCTGACTTTC. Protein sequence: CASSPPLSQGANVLTF.

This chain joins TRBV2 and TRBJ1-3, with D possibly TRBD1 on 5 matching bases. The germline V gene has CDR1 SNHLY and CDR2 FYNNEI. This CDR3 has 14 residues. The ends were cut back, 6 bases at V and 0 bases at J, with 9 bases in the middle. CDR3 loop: CASRQDPSGNTIYF. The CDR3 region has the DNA TGTGCCAGCAGACAGGACCCCTCTGGAAACACCATATATTTT. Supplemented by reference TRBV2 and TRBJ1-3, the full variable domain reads EPEVTQTPSHQVTQMGQEVILRCVPISNHLYFYWYRQILGQKVEFLVSFYNNEISEKSEIFDDQFSVERPDGSNFTLKIRSTKLEDSAMYFCASRQDPSGNTIYFGEGSWLTVV.

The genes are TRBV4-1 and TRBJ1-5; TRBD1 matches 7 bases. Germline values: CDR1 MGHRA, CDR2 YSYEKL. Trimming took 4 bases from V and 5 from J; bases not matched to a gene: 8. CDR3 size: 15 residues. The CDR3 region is CASSRLGQPDQPQHF. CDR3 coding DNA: TGCGCCAGCAGCCGTTTGGGACAGCCTGATCAGCCCCAGCATTTT.

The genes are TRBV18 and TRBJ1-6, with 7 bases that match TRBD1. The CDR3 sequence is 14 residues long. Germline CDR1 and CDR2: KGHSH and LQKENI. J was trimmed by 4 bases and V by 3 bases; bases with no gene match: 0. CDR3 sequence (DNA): TGTGCCAGCTCACCGGGACAGTATAATTCACCCCTCCACTTT. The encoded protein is CASSPGQYNSPLHF.

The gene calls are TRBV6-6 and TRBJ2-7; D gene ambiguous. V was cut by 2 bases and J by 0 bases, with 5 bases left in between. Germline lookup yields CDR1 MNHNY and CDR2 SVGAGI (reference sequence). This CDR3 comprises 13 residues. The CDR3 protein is CASSYPHSYEQYF. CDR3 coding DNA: TGTGCCAGCAGTTACCCCCACTCCTACGAGCAGTACTTC.

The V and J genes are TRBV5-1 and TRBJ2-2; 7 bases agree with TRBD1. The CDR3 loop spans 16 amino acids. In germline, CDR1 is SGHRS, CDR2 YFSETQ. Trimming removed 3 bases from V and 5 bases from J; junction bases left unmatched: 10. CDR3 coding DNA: TGCGCCAGCAGCTACTCCCCCGACAGGGTGACCGGGGAGCTGTTTTTT. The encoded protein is CASSYSPDRVTGELFF. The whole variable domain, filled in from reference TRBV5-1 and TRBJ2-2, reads KAGVTQTPRYLIKTRGQQVTLSCSPISGHRSVSWYQQTPGQGLQFLFEYFSETQRNKGNFPGRFSGRQFSNSRSEMNVSTLELGDSALYLCASSYSPDRVTGELFFGEGSRLTVL.

The CDR3 protein is CASSDGSSYNSPLHF. Here the CDR3 DNA reads TGTGCCAGCAGTGACGGGAGCTCCTATAATTCACCCCTCCACTTT. The chain recombines TRBV2 with TRBJ1-6; D unresolved. V was trimmed by 3 bases and J by 0 bases, leaving 6 bases between them. CDR1 SNHLY and CDR2 FYNNEI come from the germline V gene. This CDR3 is built from 15 residues.

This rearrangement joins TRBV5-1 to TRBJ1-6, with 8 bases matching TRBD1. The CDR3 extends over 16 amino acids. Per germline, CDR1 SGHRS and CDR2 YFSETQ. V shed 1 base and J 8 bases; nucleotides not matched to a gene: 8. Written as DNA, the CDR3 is TGCGCCAGCAGCTTGCTTACCGGGACAGGAGATTCACCCCTCCACTTT. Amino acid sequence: CASSLLTGTGDSPLHF.

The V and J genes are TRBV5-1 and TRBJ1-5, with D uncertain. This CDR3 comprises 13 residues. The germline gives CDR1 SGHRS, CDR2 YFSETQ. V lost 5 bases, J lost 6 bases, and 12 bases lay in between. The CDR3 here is CASRAEVSQPQHF. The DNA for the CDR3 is TGCGCCAGCAGGGCAGAGGTTTCTCAGCCCCAGCATTTT.

The CDR3 reads CASSPLAPRGEQYF. CDR3 bases: TGTGCCAGCAGCCCCCTAGCGCCGAGGGGAGAGCAGTACTTC. V usage is TRBV27 and J usage is TRBJ2-7; D is possibly TRBD2 (6 bases). This CDR3 has 14 amino acids. Per germline, CDR1 MNHEY and CDR2 SMNVEV (reference sequence). V lost 6 bases and J 7 bases, leaving 19 bases between the germline ends.

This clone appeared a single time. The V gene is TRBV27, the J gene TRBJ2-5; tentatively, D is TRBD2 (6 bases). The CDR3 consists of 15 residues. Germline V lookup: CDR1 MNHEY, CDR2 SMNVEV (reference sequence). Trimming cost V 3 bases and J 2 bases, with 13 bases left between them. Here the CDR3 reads CASSFGGLAQETQYF. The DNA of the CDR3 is TGTGCCAGCAGTTTTGGGGGTCTAGCGCAAGAGACCCAGTACTTC.

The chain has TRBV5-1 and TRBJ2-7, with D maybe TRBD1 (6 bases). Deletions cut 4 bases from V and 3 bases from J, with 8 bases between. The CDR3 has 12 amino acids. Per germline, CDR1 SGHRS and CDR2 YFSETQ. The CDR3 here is CASSADSYEQYF. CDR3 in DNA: TGCGCCAGCAGCGCGGACAGCTACGAGCAGTACTTC. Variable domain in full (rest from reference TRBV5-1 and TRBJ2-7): KAGVTQTPRYLIKTRGQQVTLSCSPISGHRSVSWYQQTPGQGLQFLFEYFSETQRNKGNFPGRFSGRQFSNSRSEMNVSTLELGDSALYLCASSADSYEQYFGPGTRLTVT.

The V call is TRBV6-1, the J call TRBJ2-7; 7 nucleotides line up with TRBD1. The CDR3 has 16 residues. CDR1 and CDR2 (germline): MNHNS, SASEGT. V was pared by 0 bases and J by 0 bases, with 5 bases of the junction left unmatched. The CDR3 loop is CASSEAGQFYSYEQYF. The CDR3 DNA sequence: TGTGCCAGCAGTGAAGCGGGACAGTTTTACTCCTACGAGCAGTACTTC.

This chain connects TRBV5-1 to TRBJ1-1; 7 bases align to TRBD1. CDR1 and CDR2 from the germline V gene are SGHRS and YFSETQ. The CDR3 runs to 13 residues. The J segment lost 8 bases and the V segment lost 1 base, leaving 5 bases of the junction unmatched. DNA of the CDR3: TGCGCCAGCAGCTTGTGGACAGGACCGGAAGCTTTCTTT. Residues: CASSLWTGPEAFF. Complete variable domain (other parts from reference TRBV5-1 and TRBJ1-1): KAGVTQTPRYLIKTRGQQVTLSCSPISGHRSVSWYQQTPGQGLQFLFEYFSETQRNKGNFPGRFSGRQFSNSRSEMNVSTLELGDSALYLCASSLWTGPEAFFGQGTRLTVV.

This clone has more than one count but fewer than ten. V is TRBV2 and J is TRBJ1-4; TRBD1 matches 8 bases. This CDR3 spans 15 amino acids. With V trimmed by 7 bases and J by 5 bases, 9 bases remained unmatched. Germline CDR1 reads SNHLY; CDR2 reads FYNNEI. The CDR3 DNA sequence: TGTGCCAGCACAGTGACAGGGGACAGCAATGAAAAACTGTTTTTT. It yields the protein CASTVTGDSNEKLFF.

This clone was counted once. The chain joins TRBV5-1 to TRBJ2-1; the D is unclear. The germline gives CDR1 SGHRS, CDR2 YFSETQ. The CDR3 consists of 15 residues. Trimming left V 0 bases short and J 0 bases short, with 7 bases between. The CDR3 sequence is CASSLDPSSYNEQFF. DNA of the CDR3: TGCGCCAGCAGCTTGGACCCGAGCTCCTACAATGAGCAGTTCTTC. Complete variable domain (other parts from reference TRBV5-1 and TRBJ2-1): KAGVTQTPRYLIKTRGQQVTLSCSPISGHRSVSWYQQTPGQGLQFLFEYFSETQRNKGNFPGRFSGRQFSNSRSEMNVSTLELGDSALYLCASSLDPSSYNEQFFGPGTRLTVL.